The rows below give T cell receptor beta chains drawn from one sample of a study of T cell repertoires in cytomegalovirus infection. From the reads, TCRdb called clonotypes with MiXCR, one entry per CDR3 protein. The sample contains approximately 250,000 distinct CDR3 sequences, over 20% of which appear only once. The sample was CD8+ T cells from PBMCs. Receptors were obtained from a human donor in good health (CMV status not recorded). Some clones in this sample may be carry-over from other donors' samples. Each CDR3 is given with its conserved first and last residue. Each record gives: clone size, D gene, V gene, J gene, CDR3 DNA, CDR3 protein. D genes are given only for firm matches. Not all rows give a size; the values are once, few, many and, for expanded clones, a class.

size: few; D: -; V: TRBV20-1; J: TRBJ2-7; DNA: TGCAGTGCTAGAGAAAAGGGTAGCGAGCAGTACTTC; CDR3: CSAREKGSEQYF
size: many; D: -; V: TRBV7-2; J: TRBJ2-5; DNA: TGTGCCAGCAGCTTAATTATGGGGGAGACCCAGTACTTC; CDR3: CASSLIMGETQYF
size: -; D: -; V: TRBV18; J: TRBJ2-1; DNA: TGTGCCAGCTCACCTGACCTTAACAATGAGCAGTTCTTC; CDR3: CASSPDLNNEQFF
size: -; D: -; V: TRBV2; J: TRBJ1-1; DNA: TGTGCCAGCAGTGGGATAGGAGCCTACACTGAAGCTTTCTTT; CDR3: CASSGIGAYTEAFF
size: few; D: TRBD1; V: TRBV29-1; J: TRBJ1-2; DNA: TGCAGCGTTCCCGGACAGGTCGGCGACTATGGCTACACCTTC; CDR3: CSVPGQVGDYGYTF
size: few; D: -; V: TRBV7-9; J: TRBJ1-2; DNA: TGTGCCAGCAGCTTAGTACTCGACGGTTCTAACTATGGCTACACCTTC; CDR3: CASSLVLDGSNYGYTF
size: once; D: -; V: TRBV4-1; J: TRBJ2-3; DNA: TGCGCCAGCAGCCAAGCGTCTGCGACTCCCACAGATACGCAGTATTTT; CDR3: CASSQASATPTDTQYF
size: -; D: -; V: TRBV7-2; J: TRBJ1-1; DNA: TGTGCCAGCAGCTTTAGGTTCGGGCAGTTCTTCCCTGGGGGACAGAACACTGAAGCTTTCTTT; CDR3: CASSFRFGQFFPGGQNTEAFF
size: few; D: TRBD1; V: TRBV19; J: TRBJ2-1; DNA: TGTGCCAGTAAAACAAATTACCGGGACAGGGATAATTACAATGAGCAGTTCTTC; CDR3: CASKTNYRDRDNYNEQFF
size: few; D: TRBD2; V: TRBV29-1; J: TRBJ2-1; DNA: TGCAGCGTGGGGGGACTAGCGGGGAAAAACAATGAGCAGTTCTTC; CDR3: CSVGGLAGKNNEQFF
size: many; D: -; V: TRBV7-6; J: TRBJ2-7; DNA: TGTGCCAGCAGCGGGGTGGGGGGCCCCAGCTCCTACGAGCAGTACTTC; CDR3: CASSGVGGPSSYEQYF
size: -; D: -; V: TRBV20-1; J: TRBJ1-5; DNA: TGCAGTGCTAGAGATCCGAACAGGGCCCTCAATCAGCCCCAGCATTTT; CDR3: CSARDPNRALNQPQHF
size: few; D: -; V: TRBV7-9; J: TRBJ2-7; DNA: TGTGCCAGCAGCGGACCGGGTTACGAGCAGTACTTC; CDR3: CASSGPGYEQYF
size: few; D: TRBD1; V: TRBV19; J: TRBJ1-1; DNA: TGTGCCTCTCAACCCCACCTGATTGACAGGGAAAACACTGAAGCTTTCTTT; CDR3: CASQPHLIDRENTEAFF
size: -; D: -; V: TRBV15; J: TRBJ2-7; DNA: TGTGCCACCCTGGGGCAAGGCTCCTACGAGCAGTACTTC; CDR3: CATLGQGSYEQYF
size: many; D: TRBD2; V: TRBV20-1; J: TRBJ2-1; DNA: TGCAGTGCCCGACTAGCGGAAAATGAGCAGTTCTTC; CDR3: CSARLAENEQFF
size: few; D: TRBD2; V: TRBV7-3; J: TRBJ2-1; DNA: TGTGCCATCTATGGGACTAGCGGCGAAAATGAGCAGTTCTTC; CDR3: CAIYGTSGENEQFF
size: -; D: -; V: TRBV2; J: TRBJ1-1; DNA: TGTGCCAGCAGCTCCGGGGTAGCTTTCTTT; CDR3: CASSSGVAFF
size: few; D: -; V: TRBV15; J: TRBJ2-7; DNA: TGTGCCACCAGCTTATCCTCCGGAGGGGGGTACGAGCAGTACTTC; CDR3: CATSLSSGGGYEQYF
size: few; D: -; V: TRBV29-1; J: TRBJ1-2; DNA: TGCAGCGTTGAAGGGTTTCAAGAGTATGGCTACACCTTC; CDR3: CSVEGFQEYGYTF
size: many; D: -; V: TRBV10-3; J: TRBJ2-5; DNA: TGTGCCATCAGTGAGGAGTACCAAGAGACCCAGTACTTC; CDR3: CAISEEYQETQYF
size: few; D: -; V: TRBV14; J: TRBJ2-7; DNA: TGTGCCAGCAGCCAATCCGGGACAAACTTCTACGAGCAGTACTTC; CDR3: CASSQSGTNFYEQYF
size: -; D: TRBD1; V: TRBV28; J: TRBJ2-1; DNA: TGTGCCAGCCAAAGTGGGACAGCCAACAATGAGCAGTTCTTC; CDR3: CASQSGTANNEQFF
size: many; D: -; V: TRBV28; J: TRBJ2-5; DNA: TGTGCCAGCAGTTTAGTAGAGACCCAGTACTTC; CDR3: CASSLVETQYF
size: -; D: -; V: TRBV10-3; J: TRBJ1-6; DNA: TGTGCCACGGGGAGGGGAGATAATTCACCCCTCCACTTT; CDR3: CATGRGDNSPLHF
size: few; D: -; V: TRBV11-2; J: TRBJ2-7; DNA: TGTGCCAGCAGCTCTCGACCGGGACCCCAGGACGAGCAGTACTTC; CDR3: CASSSRPGPQDEQYF
size: -; D: -; V: TRBV6-2/TRBV6-3; J: TRBJ2-7; DNA: TGTGCCAGCAGTTACGTCGGGCCCGCCTACGAGCAGTACTTC; CDR3: CASSYVGPAYEQYF
size: many; D: -; V: TRBV7-6; J: TRBJ2-7; DNA: TGTGCCAGCAGCTTTGAGCCGGGACAACTTCACGAGCAGTACTTC; CDR3: CASSFEPGQLHEQYF
size: -; D: TRBD2; V: TRBV28; J: TRBJ2-1; DNA: TGTGCCAGCAGTTTGTATAGCGGGTCCGACAATGAGCAGTTCTTC; CDR3: CASSLYSGSDNEQFF
size: few; D: -; V: TRBV20-1; J: TRBJ1-2; DNA: TGCAGTGCTATTAGTGAAGGCTACGGCTACACCTTC; CDR3: CSAISEGYGYTF
size: many; D: -; V: TRBV7-8; J: TRBJ2-7; DNA: TGTGCCAGCAGCCCGCCCGGGGTCGGACCTGGCTCCTACGAGCAGTACTTC; CDR3: CASSPPGVGPGSYEQYF
size: many; D: -; V: TRBV25-1; J: TRBJ1-5; DNA: TGTGCCAGCAAAGGGGACGGAATCAATCAGCCCCAGCATTTT; CDR3: CASKGDGINQPQHF
size: few; D: TRBD2; V: TRBV5-4; J: TRBJ2-1; DNA: TGTGCCAGCAGCTTCAGCGGGGGGGCCGTATATGAGCAGTTCTTC; CDR3: CASSFSGGAVYEQFF
size: -; D: TRBD1; V: TRBV7-9; J: TRBJ2-7; DNA: TGTGCCAGCAGTTCGGGACAGGGGGCTTGGGAGCAGTACTTC; CDR3: CASSSGQGAWEQYF
size: few; D: TRBD1; V: TRBV27; J: TRBJ2-5; DNA: TGTGCCAGCAGTGGCTCAACAGGGGACCTTCCCGGGACCCAGTACTTC; CDR3: CASSGSTGDLPGTQYF
size: many; D: -; V: TRBV28; J: TRBJ2-3; DNA: TGTGCCAGCAGCACAGACGATCAACCACCTAGCACAGATACGCAGTATTTT; CDR3: CASSTDDQPPSTDTQYF
size: few; D: TRBD1; V: TRBV28; J: TRBJ1-2; DNA: TGTGCCAGCAGTCCCCAGACAGGGTCGGCAGCTAACTATGGCTACACCTTC; CDR3: CASSPQTGSAANYGYTF
size: few; D: TRBD1; V: TRBV29-1; J: TRBJ2-1; DNA: TGCAGCGCCGAGCCCAGGGGGCGATCCAATGAGCAGTTCTTC; CDR3: CSAEPRGRSNEQFF
size: -; D: -; V: TRBV24-1; J: TRBJ1-2; DNA: TGTGCCACCAGTGAGGGCAGGTCCTATGGCTACACCTTC; CDR3: CATSEGRSYGYTF
size: -; D: TRBD1; V: TRBV28; J: TRBJ2-5; DNA: TGTGCCAGTTCCGGGACAGGGGTAGGGGAGACCCAGTACTTC; CDR3: CASSGTGVGETQYF
size: -; D: TRBD2; V: TRBV28; J: TRBJ2-7; DNA: TGTGCCAGCAGTTCCCGCGACATTGGACTAGCGGGGGTTTTGACCTACGAGCAGTACTTC; CDR3: CASSSRDIGLAGVLTYEQYF
size: few; D: -; V: TRBV27; J: TRBJ1-2; DNA: TGTGCCAGCGGACAGATTTATGGCTACACCTTC; CDR3: CASGQIYGYTF
size: once; D: -; V: TRBV5-6; J: TRBJ2-6; DNA: TGTGCCAGCAGCTTGGGTCCTGGGGCCAACGTCCTGACTTTC; CDR3: CASSLGPGANVLTF
size: many; D: -; V: TRBV7-2; J: TRBJ2-1; DNA: TGTGCCAGCAGCCACATGTGGCGGGGGCCCTACAATGAGCAGTTCTTC; CDR3: CASSHMWRGPYNEQFF
size: -; D: -; V: TRBV6-6; J: TRBJ2-2; DNA: TGTGCCAGCAGTCGCCGCGGGACAGTCACACCGAACACCGGGGAGCTGTTTTTT; CDR3: CASSRRGTVTPNTGELFF
size: -; D: TRBD2; V: TRBV20-1; J: TRBJ2-3; DNA: TGCAGTGCTGACTCTAGCGGGGACACAGATACGCAGTATTTT; CDR3: CSADSSGDTDTQYF
size: few; D: -; V: TRBV7-4; J: TRBJ2-7; DNA: TGTGCCAGCAGCTTCCGGGGGCCCTCGGGCCCCTACGAGCAGTACTTC; CDR3: CASSFRGPSGPYEQYF
size: once; D: -; V: TRBV10-3; J: TRBJ2-3; DNA: TGTGCCATCCAGGACTGGCGTAGCACAGATACGCAGTATTTT; CDR3: CAIQDWRSTDTQYF
size: few; D: -; V: TRBV7-9; J: TRBJ2-5; DNA: TGTGCCAGCAGCTTCAGCCAAGAGACCCAGTACTTC; CDR3: CASSFSQETQYF
size: -; D: TRBD1; V: TRBV7-9; J: TRBJ2-1; DNA: TGTGCCAGCAGCGTTACGGGACAGGGGCAGTTCTTC; CDR3: CASSVTGQGQFF
size: many; D: TRBD1; V: TRBV12-3/TRBV12-4; J: TRBJ2-1; DNA: TGTGCCAGCAGCGGGACAGCCTTATACAATGAGCAGTTCTTC; CDR3: CASSGTALYNEQFF
size: -; D: -; V: TRBV20-1; J: TRBJ2-7; DNA: TGCAGTGCTAGAGATGCGGAGGGTGGATACGAGCAGTACTTC; CDR3: CSARDAEGGYEQYF
size: few; D: -; V: TRBV7-9; J: TRBJ2-7; DNA: TGTGCCAGCAGCTTCGCCCCGGGATCAACCTACGAGCAGTACTTC; CDR3: CASSFAPGSTYEQYF
size: few; D: TRBD1; V: TRBV28; J: TRBJ2-2; DNA: TGTGCCAGCAGTTTCTGGACAGGGGGATCCACCGGGGAGCTGTTTTTT; CDR3: CASSFWTGGSTGELFF
size: many; D: -; V: TRBV20-1; J: TRBJ2-1; DNA: TGCAGTGCTAGACCCAGCACGGGGTTTAATGAGCAGTTCTTC; CDR3: CSARPSTGFNEQFF